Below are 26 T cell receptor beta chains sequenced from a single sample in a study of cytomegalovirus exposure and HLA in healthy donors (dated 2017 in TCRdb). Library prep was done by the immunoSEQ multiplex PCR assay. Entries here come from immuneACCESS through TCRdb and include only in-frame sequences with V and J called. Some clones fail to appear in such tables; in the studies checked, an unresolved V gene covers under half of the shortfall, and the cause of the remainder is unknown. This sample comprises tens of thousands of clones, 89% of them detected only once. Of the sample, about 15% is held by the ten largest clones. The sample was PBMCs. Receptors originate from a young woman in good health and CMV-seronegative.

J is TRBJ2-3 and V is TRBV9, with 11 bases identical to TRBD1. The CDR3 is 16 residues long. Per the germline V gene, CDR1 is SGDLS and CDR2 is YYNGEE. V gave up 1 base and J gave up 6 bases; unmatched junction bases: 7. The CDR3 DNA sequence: TGTGCCAGCAGCGTACCGGACAGGGGGCAGGGGGATACGCAGTATTTT. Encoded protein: CASSVPDRGQGDTQYF.

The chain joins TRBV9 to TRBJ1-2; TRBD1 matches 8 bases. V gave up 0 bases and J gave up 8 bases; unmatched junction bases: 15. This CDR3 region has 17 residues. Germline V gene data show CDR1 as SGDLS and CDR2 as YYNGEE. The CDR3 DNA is TGTGCCAGCAGCGTAGAGGTCCAAATCGACAGGGGTAAAGGCTACACCTTC. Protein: CASSVEVQIDRGKGYTF.

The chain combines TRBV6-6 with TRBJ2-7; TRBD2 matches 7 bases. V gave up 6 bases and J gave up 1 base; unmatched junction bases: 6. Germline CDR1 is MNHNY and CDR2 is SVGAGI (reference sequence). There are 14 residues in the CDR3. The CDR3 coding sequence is TGTGCCAGCAGCCCTACTAGCGCGTCCTACGAGCAGTACTTC. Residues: CASSPTSASYEQYF.

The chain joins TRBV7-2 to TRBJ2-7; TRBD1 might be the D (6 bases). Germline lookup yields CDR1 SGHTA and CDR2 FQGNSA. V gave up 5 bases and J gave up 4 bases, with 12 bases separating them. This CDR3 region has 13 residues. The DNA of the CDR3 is TGTGCCAGCAGCCCTGGACAGTCTTACGAGCAGTACTTC. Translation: CASSPGQSYEQYF.

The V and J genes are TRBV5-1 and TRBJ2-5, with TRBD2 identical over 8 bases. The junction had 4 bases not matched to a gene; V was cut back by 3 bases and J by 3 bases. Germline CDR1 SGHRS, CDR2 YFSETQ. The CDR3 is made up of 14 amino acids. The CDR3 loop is CASSSGLGEETQYF. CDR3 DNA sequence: TGCGCCAGCAGCTCGGGACTAGGGGAAGAGACCCAGTACTTC.

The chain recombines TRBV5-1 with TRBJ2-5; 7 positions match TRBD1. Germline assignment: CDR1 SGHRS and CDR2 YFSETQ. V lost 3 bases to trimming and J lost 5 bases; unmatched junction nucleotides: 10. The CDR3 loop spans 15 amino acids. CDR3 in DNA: TGCGCCAGCAGCTCACGACAGGGCCCGGGGGAGACCCAGTACTTC. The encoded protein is CASSSRQGPGETQYF.

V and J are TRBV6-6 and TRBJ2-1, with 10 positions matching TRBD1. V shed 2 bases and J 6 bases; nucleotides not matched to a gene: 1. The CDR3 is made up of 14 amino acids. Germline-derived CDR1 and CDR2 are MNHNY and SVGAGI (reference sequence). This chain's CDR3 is CASSYGQGGNEQFF. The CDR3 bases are TGTGCCAGCAGTTACGGACAGGGGGGCAATGAGCAGTTCTTC.

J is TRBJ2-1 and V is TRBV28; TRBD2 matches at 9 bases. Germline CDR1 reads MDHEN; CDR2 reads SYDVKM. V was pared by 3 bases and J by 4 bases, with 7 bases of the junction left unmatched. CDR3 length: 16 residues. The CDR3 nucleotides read TGTGCCAGCAGTTTGCGGGCTAGCGGGAATTACAATGAGCAGTTCTTC. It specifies CASSLRASGNYNEQFF.

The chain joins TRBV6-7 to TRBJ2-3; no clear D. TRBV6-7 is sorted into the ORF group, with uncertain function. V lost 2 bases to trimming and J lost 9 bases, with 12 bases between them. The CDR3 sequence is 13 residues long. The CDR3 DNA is TGTGCCAGCAGTTACGGCTCCACATACACGCAGTATTTT. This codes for CASSYGSTYTQYF.

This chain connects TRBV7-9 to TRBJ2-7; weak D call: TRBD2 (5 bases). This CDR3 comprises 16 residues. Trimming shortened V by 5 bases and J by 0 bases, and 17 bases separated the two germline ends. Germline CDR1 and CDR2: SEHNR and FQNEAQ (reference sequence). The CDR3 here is CASSRTYGQHSYEQYF. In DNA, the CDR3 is TGTGCCAGCAGCCGGACTTACGGGCAGCACTCCTACGAGCAGTACTTC. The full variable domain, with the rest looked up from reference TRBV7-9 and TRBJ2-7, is DTGVSQNPRHKITKRGQNVTFRCDPISEHNRLYWYRQTLGQGPEFLTYFQNEAQLEKSRLLSDRFSAERPKGSFSTLEIQRTEQGDSAMYLCASSRTYGQHSYEQYFGPGTRLTVT.

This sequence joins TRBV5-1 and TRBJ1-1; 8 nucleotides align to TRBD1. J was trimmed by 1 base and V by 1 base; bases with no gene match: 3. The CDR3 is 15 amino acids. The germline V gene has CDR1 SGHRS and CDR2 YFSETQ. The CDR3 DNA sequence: TGCGCCAGCAGCTTGAGGGGACAGGAGAACACTGAAGCTTTCTTT. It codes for CASSLRGQENTEAFF.

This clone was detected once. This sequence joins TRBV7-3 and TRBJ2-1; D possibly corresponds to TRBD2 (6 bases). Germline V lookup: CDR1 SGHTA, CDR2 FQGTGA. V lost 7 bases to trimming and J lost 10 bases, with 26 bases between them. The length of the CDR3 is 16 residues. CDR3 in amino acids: CASKTSGSGAQGEQFF. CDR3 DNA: TGTGCCAGCAAAACTTCGGGTAGCGGAGCCCAAGGGGAGCAGTTCTTC.

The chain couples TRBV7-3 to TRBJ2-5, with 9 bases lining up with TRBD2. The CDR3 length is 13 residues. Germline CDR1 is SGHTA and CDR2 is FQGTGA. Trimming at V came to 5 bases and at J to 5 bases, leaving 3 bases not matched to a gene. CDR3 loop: CASSRGLAETQYF. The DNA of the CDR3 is TGTGCCAGCAGCCGGGGACTAGCTGAGACCCAGTACTTC.

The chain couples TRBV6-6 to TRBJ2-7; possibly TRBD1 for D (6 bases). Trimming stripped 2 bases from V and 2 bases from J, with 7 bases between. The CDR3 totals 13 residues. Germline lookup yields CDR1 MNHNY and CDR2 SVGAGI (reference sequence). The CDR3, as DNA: TGTGCCAGCAGTTACGGACAGACCTACGAGCAGTACTTC. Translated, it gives CASSYGQTYEQYF.

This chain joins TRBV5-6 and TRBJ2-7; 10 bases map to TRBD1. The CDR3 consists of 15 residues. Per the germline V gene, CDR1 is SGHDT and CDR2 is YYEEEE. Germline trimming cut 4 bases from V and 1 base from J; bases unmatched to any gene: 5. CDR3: CASSPRTGGSYEQYF. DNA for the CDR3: TGTGCCAGCAGCCCTAGGACAGGGGGATCCTACGAGCAGTACTTC. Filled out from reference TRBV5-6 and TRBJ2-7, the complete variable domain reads DAGVTQSPTHLIKTRGQQVTLRCSPKSGHDTVSWYQQALGQGPQFIFQYYEEEERQRGNFPDRFSGHQFPNYSSELNVNALLLGDSALYLCASSPRTGGSYEQYFGPGTRLTVT.

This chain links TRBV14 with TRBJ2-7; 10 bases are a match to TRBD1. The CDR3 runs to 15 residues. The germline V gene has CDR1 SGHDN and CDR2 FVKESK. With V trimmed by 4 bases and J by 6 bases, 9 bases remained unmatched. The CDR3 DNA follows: TGTGCCAGCAGCCCCGACAGGGGGCAGGACCTCGAGCAGTACTTC. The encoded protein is CASSPDRGQDLEQYF.

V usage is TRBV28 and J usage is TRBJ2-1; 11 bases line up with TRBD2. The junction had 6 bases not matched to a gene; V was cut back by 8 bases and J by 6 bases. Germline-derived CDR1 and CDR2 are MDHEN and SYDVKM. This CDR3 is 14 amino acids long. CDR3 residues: CASVAGGPPNEQFF. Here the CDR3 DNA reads TGTGCCAGCGTAGCGGGAGGGCCTCCCAATGAGCAGTTCTTC.

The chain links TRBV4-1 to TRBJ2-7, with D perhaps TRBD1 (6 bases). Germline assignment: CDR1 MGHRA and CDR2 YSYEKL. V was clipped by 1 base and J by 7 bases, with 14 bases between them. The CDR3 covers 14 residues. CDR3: CASSQGDRRGEQYF. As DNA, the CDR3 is TGCGCCAGCAGCCAAGGGGACCGTAGGGGGGAGCAGTACTTC.

The CDR3 here is CASSPGTGGNEQFF. The CDR3 nucleotides read TGTGCCAGCAGTCCCGGGACAGGGGGAAATGAGCAGTTCTTC. The rearrangement links TRBV6-6 to TRBJ2-1; 11 positions agree with TRBD1. The trim removed 5 bases at V and 7 bases at J, leaving 4 bases unmatched. The CDR3 extends over 14 amino acids. Germline V gene data show CDR1 as MNHNY and CDR2 as SVGAGI (reference sequence).

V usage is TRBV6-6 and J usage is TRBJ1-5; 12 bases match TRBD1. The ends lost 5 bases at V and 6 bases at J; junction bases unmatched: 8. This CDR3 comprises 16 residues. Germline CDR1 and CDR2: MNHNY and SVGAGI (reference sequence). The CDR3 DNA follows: TGTGCCAGCAGTCACGGGACAGGGGGCGGGCGTCAGCCCCAGCATTTT. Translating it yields CASSHGTGGGRQPQHF.

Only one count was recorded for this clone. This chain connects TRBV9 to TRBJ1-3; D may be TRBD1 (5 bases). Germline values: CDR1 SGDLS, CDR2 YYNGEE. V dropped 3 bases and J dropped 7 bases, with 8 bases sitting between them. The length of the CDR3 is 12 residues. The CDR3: CASSEQENTIYF. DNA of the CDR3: TGTGCCAGCAGCGAACAGGAGAACACCATATATTTT.

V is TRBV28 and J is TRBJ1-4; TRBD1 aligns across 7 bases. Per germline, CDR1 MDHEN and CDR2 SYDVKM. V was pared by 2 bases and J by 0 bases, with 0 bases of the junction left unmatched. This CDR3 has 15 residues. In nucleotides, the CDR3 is TGTGCCAGCAGTTTACAGGGGGCAACTAATGAAAAACTGTTTTTT. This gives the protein CASSLQGATNEKLFF.

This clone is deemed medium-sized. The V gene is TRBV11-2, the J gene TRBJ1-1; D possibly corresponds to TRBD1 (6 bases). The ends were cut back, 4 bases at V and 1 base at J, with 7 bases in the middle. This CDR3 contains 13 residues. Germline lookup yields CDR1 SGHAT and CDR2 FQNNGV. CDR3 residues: CASSWTANTEAFF. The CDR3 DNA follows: TGTGCCAGCAGCTGGACAGCGAACACTGAAGCTTTCTTT.

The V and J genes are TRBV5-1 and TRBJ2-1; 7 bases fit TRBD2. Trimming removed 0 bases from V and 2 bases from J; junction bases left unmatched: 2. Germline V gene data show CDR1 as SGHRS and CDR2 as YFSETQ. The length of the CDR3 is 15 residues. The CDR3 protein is CASSLGLAAYNEQFF. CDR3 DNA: TGCGCCAGCAGCTTGGGGCTAGCGGCCTACAATGAGCAGTTCTTC.

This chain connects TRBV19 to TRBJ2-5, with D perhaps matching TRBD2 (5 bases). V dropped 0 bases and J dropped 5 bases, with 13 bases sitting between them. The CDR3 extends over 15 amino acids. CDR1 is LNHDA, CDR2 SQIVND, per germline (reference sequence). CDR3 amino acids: CASSIEVGLGETQYF. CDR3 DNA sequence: TGTGCCAGTAGTATAGAGGTAGGACTCGGCGAGACCCAGTACTTC.

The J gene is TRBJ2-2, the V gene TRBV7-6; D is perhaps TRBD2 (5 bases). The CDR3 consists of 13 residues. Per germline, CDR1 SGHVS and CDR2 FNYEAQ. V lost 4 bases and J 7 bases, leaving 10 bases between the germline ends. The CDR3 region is CASSSARGGELFF. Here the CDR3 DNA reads TGTGCCAGCAGCTCAGCCCGGGGCGGGGAGCTGTTTTTT.